These 17 T cell receptor beta chains were sequenced from one sample in a study of low-dose radiotherapy and immunotherapy resistance in tumors. Noted time point: before trial treatment. Covering alpha and beta chains, TRAV- and TRBV-specific primers were used for the first-strand cDNA. TCRs underwent 20 PCR cycles of amplification with a constant-region primer and V-primer adapter. TCRdb redid the calling of the reads with MiXCR, one entry per CDR3 protein. The sample records 57,000 or so distinct CDR3 sequences, 20% to 25% being singletons. Sequencing used PBMCs, obtained before treatment. The receptors here all came from a male donor with prostate cancer.

This clonotype was seen many times. The V gene is TRBV5-5, the J gene TRBJ2-7; D may be TRBD2 (5 bases). Per the germline V gene, CDR1 is SGHKS and CDR2 is YYEKEE (reference sequence). Trimming took 5 bases from V and 6 from J, leaving 18 bases between them. CDR3 size: 14 residues. Written as DNA, the CDR3 is TGTGCCAGCAGTGATGGGGAGCCCACCCGCGAGCAGTACTTC. It encodes CASSDGEPTREQYF.

This clonotype was picked up many times. The chain joins TRBV30 to TRBJ2-2, with a weak D call TRBD2 (6 bases). The germline gives CDR1 GTSNPN, CDR2 SVGIG (reference sequence). CDR3 size: 13 residues. The V end lost 1 base, the J end lost 6 bases, and 9 bases lay between the germline ends. The DNA for the CDR3 is TGTGCCTGGAGTGGACGGGGGTCCGGGGAGCTGTTTTTT. Translation: CAWSGRGSGELFF.

This clonotype was picked up many times. The chain uses TRBV18 and TRBJ2-3; 7 bases are a match to TRBD1. CDR3 length: 14 amino acids. Germline V lookup: CDR1 KGHSH, CDR2 LQKENI. V shed 6 bases, J shed 6 bases, and the junction held 9 bases outside the gene matches. The CDR3, as DNA: TGTGCCAGCTCCCCTTTAAGGGGGCCGGATACGCAGTATTTT. Translation: CASSPLRGPDTQYF.

This clonotype was recorded many times. V is TRBV6-6 and J is TRBJ2-2; D could derive from TRBD1 or TRBD2 (5 bases each). CDR1 MNHNY and CDR2 SVGAGI come from the germline V gene (reference sequence). This CDR3 is 14 amino acids long. Trimming took off 4 bases at V and 4 bases at J, with 10 bases between the two ends. The CDR3 region is CASSLGTSTGELFF. For the CDR3, the DNA is TGTGCCAGCAGTTTAGGGACCTCCACCGGGGAGCTGTTTTTT.

This clonotype was recorded many times. The chain has TRBV14 and TRBJ2-7; 7 bases are a match to TRBD1. CDR1 SGHDN and CDR2 FVKESK come from the germline V gene. This CDR3 region has 15 residues. Trimming cost V 0 bases and J 2 bases; bases outside gene matches: 4. The CDR3 DNA reads as TGTGCCAGCAGCCAAGAGGGGCAGGGGGCCTACGAGCAGTACTTC. Its translation: CASSQEGQGAYEQYF.

The chain couples TRBV7-2 to TRBJ1-5; 9 nucleotides align to TRBD1. J lost 4 bases, V lost 5 bases, and 6 bases had no gene match. The CDR3 loop spans 15 amino acids. Germline lookup yields CDR1 SGHTA and CDR2 FQGNSA. CDR3 DNA sequence: TGTGCCAGCAGCCCAGGGACAGGGCGGAATCAGCCCCAGCATTTT. Translating it yields CASSPGTGRNQPQHF.

There are many counts of this clonotype. The chain couples TRBV29-1 to TRBJ1-2; the D is unclear. Trimming cost V 6 bases and J 4 bases, with 12 bases left between them. The CDR3 contains 12 residues. Germline assignment: CDR1 SQVTM and CDR2 ANQGSEA. The DNA for the CDR3 is TGCAGCGTGGATTACAGCCTCTATGGCTACACCTTC. Residues: CSVDYSLYGYTF.

This clonotype was seen at least ten times. This sequence joins TRBV11-2 and TRBJ1-4; a weak D match, TRBD1 (5 bases). The V end lost 5 bases, the J end lost 4 bases, and 14 bases lay between the germline ends. From germline, CDR1 is SGHAT and CDR2 FQNNGV. The CDR3 covers 15 residues. This CDR3 is CASSGLRESNEKLFF. CDR3 nucleotide sequence: TGTGCCAGCAGCGGTCTCAGGGAGAGTAATGAAAAACTGTTTTTT.

This clonotype was seen ten or more times. The chain uses TRBV6-2 or TRBV6-3 and TRBJ1-5; 7 bases align to TRBD1. Germline CDR1 reads MNHEY; CDR2 reads SVGEGT. V dropped 6 bases and J dropped 5; count of bases not matched to a gene: 13. There are 16 residues in the CDR3. This CDR3 is CASRTGEGLLDQPQHF. The CDR3, as DNA: TGTGCCAGCAGAACAGGGGAAGGCCTTTTAGATCAGCCCCAGCATTTT.

This clonotype was counted ten times or more. The genes are TRBV7-9 and TRBJ2-5; D remains unclear. CDR1 is SEHNR and CDR2 is FQNEAQ in the germline V gene (reference sequence). Trimming took off 1 base at V and 6 bases at J, with 6 bases between the two ends. This CDR3 comprises 12 residues. This CDR3 reads CASSLGRQTQYF. CDR3 DNA: TGTGCCAGCAGCTTAGGAAGACAGACCCAGTACTTC.

This clonotype was picked up many times. This rearrangement joins TRBV19 to TRBJ2-3; 9 bases are a match to TRBD1. This CDR3 has 14 amino acids. Germline V gives CDR1 LNHDA, CDR2 SQIVND (reference sequence). J lost 1 base, V lost 9 bases, and 5 bases had no gene match. CDR3 residues: CASARDRGTDTQYF. In nucleotides, the CDR3 is TGTGCCAGCGCCCGGGACAGGGGCACAGATACGCAGTATTTT.

This clonotype was observed many times. J is TRBJ1-6 and V is TRBV27; D uncertain. V was shortened by 0 bases and J by 5 bases, with 5 bases between the two germline ends. From germline, CDR1 is MNHEY and CDR2 SMNVEV (reference sequence). CDR3 length: 14 residues. The CDR3 loop is CASSLSADNSPLHF. The CDR3 DNA is TGTGCCAGCAGTTTATCAGCAGATAATTCACCCCTCCACTTT.

The rearrangement joins TRBV10-3 to TRBJ1-1; D is unresolved. V was trimmed by 8 bases and J by 1 base, leaving 5 bases between them. Germline CDR1 and CDR2: ENHRY and SYGVKD. The CDR3 loop spans 11 amino acids. CDR3 DNA sequence: TGTGCCATCGCGGAGAACACTGAAGCTTTCTTT. Translating it yields CAIAENTEAFF.

Details on this clonotype: A far more abundant clone sits one base away, making this likely a read error. The chain carries TRBV27 and TRBJ2-1; weak D call: TRBD1 (6 bases). Germline V gene data show CDR1 as MNHEY and CDR2 as SMNVEV (reference sequence). CDR3 size: 12 residues. Between the trimmed V and J ends, which lost 8 bases and 10 bases, there was a span of 15 bases. As DNA, the CDR3 is TGTGCCAGCCACAGGGAGCCTTACGAGCAGTTCTTC. Its translation is CASHREPYEQFF.

The rearrangement joins TRBV11-2 to TRBJ2-3, with D possibly TRBD2 on 6 matching bases. Looked up from germline, CDR1 is SGHAT and CDR2 is FQNNGV. V lost 2 bases, J lost 6 bases, and 24 bases lay in between. This CDR3 is built from 18 residues. The CDR3 reads CASSLLGFGGRDLDTQYF. CDR3 nucleotides: TGTGCCAGCAGCTTATTAGGTTTTGGGGGACGGGACTTGGATACGCAGTATTTT.

This clonotype was counted ten times or more. This sequence joins TRBV2 and TRBJ2-7; either TRBD1 or TRBD2 may fit D (7 bases each). Germline-derived CDR1 and CDR2 are SNHLY and FYNNEI. Between the trimmed V and J ends, which lost 6 bases and 3 bases, there was a span of 12 bases. CDR3 length equals 13 residues. As DNA, the CDR3 is TGTGCCAGCAGGTCAGGGGGGGACTACGAGCAGTACTTC. Its translation is CASRSGGDYEQYF.

The rearrangement links TRBV5-5 to TRBJ2-5, with D tentatively TRBD1 (6 bases). CDR3 length equals 17 residues. Deletions cut 5 bases from V and 5 bases from J, with 25 bases between. In germline, CDR1 is SGHKS, CDR2 YYEKEE (reference sequence). This CDR3 is CASRIGAVLGARETQYF. CDR3 nucleotides: TGTGCCAGCAGGATTGGGGCGGTGTTGGGGGCGCGGGAGACCCAGTACTTC.